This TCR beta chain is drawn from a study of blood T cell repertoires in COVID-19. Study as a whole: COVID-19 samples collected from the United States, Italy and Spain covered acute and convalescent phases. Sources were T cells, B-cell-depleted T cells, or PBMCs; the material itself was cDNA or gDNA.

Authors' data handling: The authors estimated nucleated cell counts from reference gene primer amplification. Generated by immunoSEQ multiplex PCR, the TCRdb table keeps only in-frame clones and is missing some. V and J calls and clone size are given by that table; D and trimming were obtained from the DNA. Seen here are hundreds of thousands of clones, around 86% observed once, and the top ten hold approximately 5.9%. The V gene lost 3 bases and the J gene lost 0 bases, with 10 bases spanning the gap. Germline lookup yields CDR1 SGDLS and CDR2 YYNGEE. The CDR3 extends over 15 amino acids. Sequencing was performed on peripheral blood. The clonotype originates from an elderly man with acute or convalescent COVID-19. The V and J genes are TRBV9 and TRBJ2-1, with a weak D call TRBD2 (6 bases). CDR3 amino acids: CASSAGRGSYNEQFF. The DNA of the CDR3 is TGTGCCAGCAGCGCGGGGCGGGGCTCCTACAATGAGCAGTTCTTC.